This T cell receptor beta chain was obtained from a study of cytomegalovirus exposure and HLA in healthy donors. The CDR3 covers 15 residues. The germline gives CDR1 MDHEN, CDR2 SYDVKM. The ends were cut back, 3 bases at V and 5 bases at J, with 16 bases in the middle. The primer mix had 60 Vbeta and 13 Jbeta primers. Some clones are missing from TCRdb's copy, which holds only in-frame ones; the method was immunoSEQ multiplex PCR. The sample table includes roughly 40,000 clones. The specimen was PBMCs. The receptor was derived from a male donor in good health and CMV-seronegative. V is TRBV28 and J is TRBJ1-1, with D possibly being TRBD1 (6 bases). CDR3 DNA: TGTGCCAGCAGTTTGGTACAGGGTATAGTAACTGAAGCTTTCTTT. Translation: CASSLVQGIVTEAFF.